The rows below give T cell receptor beta chains drawn from one sample of a study of T cells in Graves' hyperthyroidism and ophthalmopathy. TCRdb recomputed calls from the multiplex PCR reads with MiXCR, one row per CDR3 protein. Here the sample spans 500,000 to 750,000 distinct CDR3 sequences, approximately 15% being singletons. Sequencing was carried out using blood. These receptors came from a woman aged 30 to 39 with Graves' hyperthyroidism. Both conserved end residues are part of each CDR3. The order of the fields is J gene, D gene, V gene, clone size, CDR3 length, CDR3 DNA, CDR3 protein. The D gene is left open where the match is weak. The size field is filled for only some rows; it gives once, few, many or a size class.

j_gene: TRBJ1-1; d_gene: TRBD1; v_gene: TRBV5-1; abundance: many; len: 17; CDR3nt: TGCGCCAGCAGCTTGGCCTGGGGACAGACACAGAACACTGAAGCTTTCTTT; CDR3aa: CASSLAWGQTQNTEAFF
j_gene: TRBJ2-7; d_gene: -; v_gene: TRBV7-9; abundance: -; len: 14; CDR3nt: TGTGCCAGCAGCTTATCGGACAGCGGGGTCAAGCAGTACTTC; CDR3aa: CASSLSDSGVKQYF
j_gene: TRBJ2-2; d_gene: -; v_gene: TRBV15; abundance: few; len: 15; CDR3nt: TGTGCCACCAGCAGTCCCAGTGGGGGAGCCGGGGAGCTGTTTTTT; CDR3aa: CATSSPSGGAGELFF
j_gene: TRBJ1-1; d_gene: -; v_gene: TRBV11-1; abundance: many; len: 19; CDR3nt: TGTGCCAGCAGCCCCATCCCGGTTTCGCTGGGGTCGGCGAACACTGAAGCTTTCTTT; CDR3aa: CASSPIPVSLGSANTEAFF
j_gene: TRBJ1-5; d_gene: -; v_gene: TRBV20-1; abundance: -; len: 15; CDR3nt: TGCAGTGCTAGAAGCTCGGACATCCGAGGACAGCCCCAGCATTTT; CDR3aa: CSARSSDIRGQPQHF
j_gene: TRBJ2-1; d_gene: TRBD2; v_gene: TRBV7-2; abundance: many; len: 16; CDR3nt: TGTGCCAGCAGCTTAGTACTAGCGGGGAACTACAATGAGCAGTTCTTC; CDR3aa: CASSLVLAGNYNEQFF
j_gene: TRBJ2-1; d_gene: TRBD2; v_gene: TRBV7-3; abundance: many; len: 15; CDR3nt: TGTGCCAGCGCTACCACTAGCGGGAGGGATGATGAGCAGTTCTTC; CDR3aa: CASATTSGRDDEQFF
j_gene: TRBJ1-1; d_gene: TRBD1; v_gene: TRBV6-5; abundance: many; len: 17; CDR3nt: TGTGCCAGCAGTTACTCAACAGGGACAGGGGGTGGCACTGAAGCTTTCTTT; CDR3aa: CASSYSTGTGGGTEAFF
j_gene: TRBJ2-1; d_gene: -; v_gene: TRBV30; abundance: few; len: 13; CDR3nt: TGTGCCTGGAGTGTACAAGACTACAATGAGCAGTTCTTC; CDR3aa: CAWSVQDYNEQFF
j_gene: TRBJ1-1; d_gene: -; v_gene: TRBV7-3; abundance: many; len: 14; CDR3nt: TGTGCCAGCAGCAAAGGGGGGGTCGGCACTGAAGCTTTCTTT; CDR3aa: CASSKGGVGTEAFF
j_gene: TRBJ2-1; d_gene: TRBD1; v_gene: TRBV4-3; abundance: -; len: 18; CDR3nt: TGCGCCAGCAGCCAAGATCTGGGGGAGGGACAGGGATGGAATGAGCAGTTCTTC; CDR3aa: CASSQDLGEGQGWNEQFF
j_gene: TRBJ2-7; d_gene: TRBD1; v_gene: TRBV20-1; abundance: -; len: 20; CDR3nt: TGCAGTGCTAGAGATCCGCATAATGAACTAGGGACAGCAGTATCGCACGAGCAGTACTTC; CDR3aa: CSARDPHNELGTAVSHEQYF
j_gene: TRBJ2-4; d_gene: -; v_gene: TRBV6-2/TRBV6-3; abundance: -; len: 14; CDR3nt: TGTGCCAGCAGTTACTCCGTAACCCAAAACATTCAGTACTTC; CDR3aa: CASSYSVTQNIQYF
j_gene: TRBJ1-5; d_gene: TRBD1; v_gene: TRBV27; abundance: -; len: 15; CDR3nt: TGTGCCAGCAACCCAACAGGGGACTTCAATCAGCCCCAGCATTTT; CDR3aa: CASNPTGDFNQPQHF
j_gene: TRBJ1-2; d_gene: TRBD1; v_gene: TRBV10-3; abundance: -; len: 13; CDR3nt: TGTGCCATCAGCCGACAGGGCAGCTATGGCTACACCTTC; CDR3aa: CAISRQGSYGYTF
j_gene: TRBJ2-3; d_gene: TRBD2; v_gene: TRBV13; abundance: few; len: 14; CDR3nt: TGTGCCAGCAGCTTAGGTCGCGGGAGAGGTACGCAGTATTTT; CDR3aa: CASSLGRGRGTQYF
j_gene: TRBJ1-2; d_gene: -; v_gene: TRBV20-1; abundance: few; len: 14; CDR3nt: TGCAGGCCAGATCCAGGGTCCCTAGGCTATGGCTACACCTTC; CDR3aa: CRPDPGSLGYGYTF
j_gene: TRBJ2-7; d_gene: TRBD2; v_gene: TRBV20-1; abundance: -; len: 17; CDR3nt: TGCAGTGCTAGAGATATATCGGGCGGGACTAGCGTCTACGAGCAGTACTTC; CDR3aa: CSARDISGGTSVYEQYF
j_gene: TRBJ1-5; d_gene: -; v_gene: TRBV6-2/TRBV6-3; abundance: -; len: 13; CDR3nt: TGTGCCAGCAGTTACGAGGATCATCAGCCCCAGCATTTT; CDR3aa: CASSYEDHQPQHF
j_gene: TRBJ2-7; d_gene: -; v_gene: TRBV20-1; abundance: few; len: 16; CDR3nt: TGCAGTGCTAGAGATAGGATCCCGACCAGAAACGACGAGCAGTACTTC; CDR3aa: CSARDRIPTRNDEQYF
j_gene: TRBJ1-2; d_gene: TRBD1; v_gene: TRBV20-1; abundance: -; len: 17; CDR3nt: TGCAGTGCTAGAGATTTTGCAGGGGGCCCGGTAAACTATGGCTACACCTTC; CDR3aa: CSARDFAGGPVNYGYTF
j_gene: TRBJ2-7; d_gene: TRBD1; v_gene: TRBV20-1; abundance: few; len: 14; CDR3nt: TGCAGTGCTCCCGCGGCACAGGGGGCCTACGAGCAGTACTTC; CDR3aa: CSAPAAQGAYEQYF
j_gene: TRBJ2-1; d_gene: -; v_gene: TRBV6-5; abundance: many; len: 12; CDR3nt: TGTGCCAGCAGTTACCGGGGCGGGGAGCAGTTCTTC; CDR3aa: CASSYRGGEQFF
j_gene: TRBJ1-1; d_gene: TRBD1; v_gene: TRBV7-9; abundance: -; len: 15; CDR3nt: TGTGCCAGCAGTCTGAACAGGGGCCTTAACACTGAAGCTTTCTTT; CDR3aa: CASSLNRGLNTEAFF
j_gene: TRBJ2-1; d_gene: -; v_gene: TRBV7-2; abundance: many; len: 16; CDR3nt: TGTGCCAGCAGCTTAGTGGGCGGGGCCCTGGGGAATGAGCAGTTCTTC; CDR3aa: CASSLVGGALGNEQFF
j_gene: TRBJ1-5; d_gene: TRBD1; v_gene: TRBV20-1; abundance: few; len: 15; CDR3nt: TGCAGTGCTAGCGACAGGGTAGGCCTAAATCAGCCCCAGCATTTT; CDR3aa: CSASDRVGLNQPQHF
j_gene: TRBJ1-1; d_gene: -; v_gene: TRBV7-3; abundance: many; len: 15; CDR3nt: TGTGCCAGCAGCTTAATGATAGCCCCGAACACTGAAGCTTTCTTT; CDR3aa: CASSLMIAPNTEAFF
j_gene: TRBJ1-1; d_gene: TRBD1; v_gene: TRBV28; abundance: -; len: 15; CDR3nt: TGTGCCAGCAGGCCTTCGGGTGAGGGGGCGGCTGAAGCTTTCTTT; CDR3aa: CASRPSGEGAAEAFF
j_gene: TRBJ1-1; d_gene: TRBD1; v_gene: TRBV10-1; abundance: many; len: 14; CDR3nt: TGCGCCAGCAGTCGAACGACAGGGGTAACTGAAGCTTTCTTT; CDR3aa: CASSRTTGVTEAFF
j_gene: TRBJ1-2; d_gene: -; v_gene: TRBV6-1; abundance: -; len: 11; CDR3nt: TGTGCCAGCAGACAGAGTTATGGCTACACCTTC; CDR3aa: CASRQSYGYTF
j_gene: TRBJ1-6; d_gene: TRBD1; v_gene: TRBV30; abundance: few; len: 15; CDR3nt: TGTGCCTGGACCACTGGACAGGGGCCACTGTCACCCCTCCACTTT; CDR3aa: CAWTTGQGPLSPLHF
j_gene: TRBJ2-7; d_gene: -; v_gene: TRBV12-5; abundance: many; len: 18; CDR3nt: TGTGCTAGTGGTTTGCCACACTCCGCTGGCAGGCGCTCCTACGAGCAGTACTTC; CDR3aa: CASGLPHSAGRRSYEQYF
j_gene: TRBJ2-7; d_gene: -; v_gene: TRBV5-1; abundance: many; len: 15; CDR3nt: TGCGCCAGCAGCTCCGGAGATGTCGGATCCTACGAGCAGTACTTC; CDR3aa: CASSSGDVGSYEQYF
j_gene: TRBJ2-7; d_gene: -; v_gene: TRBV20-1; abundance: many; len: 15; CDR3nt: TGCAGTGCTAGAGACCCCGTGCCCGCTTCCTACGAGCAGTACTTC; CDR3aa: CSARDPVPASYEQYF
j_gene: TRBJ2-6; d_gene: -; v_gene: TRBV12-3/TRBV12-4; abundance: few; len: 15; CDR3nt: TGTGCCAGCGGACCCCACAGGGATGGGGCCAACGTCCTGACTTTC; CDR3aa: CASGPHRDGANVLTF
j_gene: TRBJ1-5; d_gene: TRBD1; v_gene: TRBV6-2/TRBV6-3; abundance: -; len: 14; CDR3nt: TGTGCCAGCAGCCCGCGGGACAGCTATCAGCCCCAGCATTTT; CDR3aa: CASSPRDSYQPQHF
j_gene: TRBJ2-7; d_gene: -; v_gene: TRBV20-1; abundance: many; len: 16; CDR3nt: TGCAGTGCTAACTCGGCTAAGGCGGGACAAGCCTACGAGCAGTACTTC; CDR3aa: CSANSAKAGQAYEQYF
j_gene: TRBJ2-3; d_gene: -; v_gene: TRBV12-3/TRBV12-4; abundance: many; len: 13; CDR3nt: TGTGCCAGCAGTGATACAGGCACAGATACGCAGTATTTT; CDR3aa: CASSDTGTDTQYF
j_gene: TRBJ2-5; d_gene: TRBD1; v_gene: TRBV11-2; abundance: many; len: 15; CDR3nt: TGTGCCAGCAGCCCGGGCCGGGACAGCCAAGAGACCCAGTACTTC; CDR3aa: CASSPGRDSQETQYF
j_gene: TRBJ2-5; d_gene: TRBD2; v_gene: TRBV6-6; abundance: many; len: 16; CDR3nt: TGTGCCAGCAGTTACGCGGGGGGATCCGTTATTGAGACCCAGTACTTC; CDR3aa: CASSYAGGSVIETQYF
j_gene: TRBJ2-7; d_gene: TRBD1; v_gene: TRBV7-9; abundance: many; len: 14; CDR3nt: TGTGCCAGCAGCACCACAGGGGGGCTCTACGAGCAGTACTTC; CDR3aa: CASSTTGGLYEQYF
j_gene: TRBJ1-3; d_gene: -; v_gene: TRBV6-1; abundance: -; len: 14; CDR3nt: TGTGCCAGCAGGCCTCAGAGCTCTGGAAACACCATATATTTT; CDR3aa: CASRPQSSGNTIYF
j_gene: TRBJ1-5; d_gene: -; v_gene: TRBV28; abundance: many; len: 15; CDR3nt: TGTGCCAGCAGTTCCCCAGGGCAGCAAGGAGTGCCCCAGCATTTT; CDR3aa: CASSSPGQQGVPQHF
j_gene: TRBJ2-1; d_gene: -; v_gene: TRBV7-2; abundance: many; len: 15; CDR3nt: TGTGCCAGCAGCCCCCCCGGGAGTATGTCCAATGAGCAGTTCTTC; CDR3aa: CASSPPGSMSNEQFF
j_gene: TRBJ2-7; d_gene: -; v_gene: TRBV6-2/TRBV6-3; abundance: once; len: 18; CDR3nt: TGTGCCAGCAGTTTCCGGTGGGGTCGGGCAGATTACTCCTACGAGCAGTACTTC; CDR3aa: CASSFRWGRADYSYEQYF
j_gene: TRBJ2-7; d_gene: TRBD2; v_gene: TRBV11-2; abundance: few; len: 15; CDR3nt: TGTGCCAGCAGCCCACCTCCGGGAGGGCCGGGTGAGCAGTACTTC; CDR3aa: CASSPPPGGPGEQYF
j_gene: TRBJ2-7; d_gene: TRBD2; v_gene: TRBV4-1; abundance: -; len: 16; CDR3nt: TGCGCCAGCAGCCAAGCAAGACTAGCGGGTGGGTACGAGCAGTACTTC; CDR3aa: CASSQARLAGGYEQYF
j_gene: TRBJ2-7; d_gene: -; v_gene: TRBV7-9; abundance: many; len: 15; CDR3nt: TGTGCCAGCAGCTCCGCTCGACAGCGAGACTACGAGCAGTACTTC; CDR3aa: CASSSARQRDYEQYF
j_gene: TRBJ2-1; d_gene: TRBD2; v_gene: TRBV4-2; abundance: -; len: 14; CDR3nt: TGTGCCAGCAGCCAAGTTGGACTAGAAAATGAGCAGTTCTTC; CDR3aa: CASSQVGLENEQFF
j_gene: TRBJ2-3; d_gene: -; v_gene: TRBV27; abundance: many; len: 12; CDR3nt: TGTGCCAGCAGTTTGAGGGGAGGAATGCAGTATTTT; CDR3aa: CASSLRGGMQYF
j_gene: TRBJ1-2; d_gene: -; v_gene: TRBV4-1; abundance: many; len: 14; CDR3nt: TGCGCCAGCAGCCAGGGGGACGGCAACTATGGCTACACCTTC; CDR3aa: CASSQGDGNYGYTF
j_gene: TRBJ2-7; d_gene: -; v_gene: TRBV6-2/TRBV6-3; abundance: many; len: 13; CDR3nt: TGTGCCAGCAGTTCGGGACGGGCCTACGAGCAGTACTTC; CDR3aa: CASSSGRAYEQYF
j_gene: TRBJ2-2; d_gene: -; v_gene: TRBV20-1; abundance: few; len: 16; CDR3nt: TGCAGTGCTAGAGAGGTGGGGGCGCGGAGCACCGGGGAGCTGTTTTTT; CDR3aa: CSAREVGARSTGELFF
j_gene: TRBJ2-1; d_gene: TRBD2; v_gene: TRBV6-1; abundance: few; len: 15; CDR3nt: TGTGCCAGCAGTGATTGCGGGAGGGCGGTTAATGAGCAGTTCTTC; CDR3aa: CASSDCGRAVNEQFF
j_gene: TRBJ2-2; d_gene: -; v_gene: TRBV20-1; abundance: many; len: 18; CDR3nt: TGCAGTGCCAAAGAAGATCGGCGGGCCCCAGCGAACACCGGGGAGCTGTTTTTT; CDR3aa: CSAKEDRRAPANTGELFF
j_gene: TRBJ2-1; d_gene: -; v_gene: TRBV20-1; abundance: -; len: 17; CDR3nt: TGCAGTGCTAGGCCCTATCGGGGTGGGGGGGCTGACAATGAGCAGTTCTTC; CDR3aa: CSARPYRGGGADNEQFF
j_gene: TRBJ2-4; d_gene: TRBD2; v_gene: TRBV11-1; abundance: few; len: 17; CDR3nt: TGTGCCAGCAGCTTCACTAGCGGCCTACTAGCCAAAAACATTCAGTACTTC; CDR3aa: CASSFTSGLLAKNIQYF